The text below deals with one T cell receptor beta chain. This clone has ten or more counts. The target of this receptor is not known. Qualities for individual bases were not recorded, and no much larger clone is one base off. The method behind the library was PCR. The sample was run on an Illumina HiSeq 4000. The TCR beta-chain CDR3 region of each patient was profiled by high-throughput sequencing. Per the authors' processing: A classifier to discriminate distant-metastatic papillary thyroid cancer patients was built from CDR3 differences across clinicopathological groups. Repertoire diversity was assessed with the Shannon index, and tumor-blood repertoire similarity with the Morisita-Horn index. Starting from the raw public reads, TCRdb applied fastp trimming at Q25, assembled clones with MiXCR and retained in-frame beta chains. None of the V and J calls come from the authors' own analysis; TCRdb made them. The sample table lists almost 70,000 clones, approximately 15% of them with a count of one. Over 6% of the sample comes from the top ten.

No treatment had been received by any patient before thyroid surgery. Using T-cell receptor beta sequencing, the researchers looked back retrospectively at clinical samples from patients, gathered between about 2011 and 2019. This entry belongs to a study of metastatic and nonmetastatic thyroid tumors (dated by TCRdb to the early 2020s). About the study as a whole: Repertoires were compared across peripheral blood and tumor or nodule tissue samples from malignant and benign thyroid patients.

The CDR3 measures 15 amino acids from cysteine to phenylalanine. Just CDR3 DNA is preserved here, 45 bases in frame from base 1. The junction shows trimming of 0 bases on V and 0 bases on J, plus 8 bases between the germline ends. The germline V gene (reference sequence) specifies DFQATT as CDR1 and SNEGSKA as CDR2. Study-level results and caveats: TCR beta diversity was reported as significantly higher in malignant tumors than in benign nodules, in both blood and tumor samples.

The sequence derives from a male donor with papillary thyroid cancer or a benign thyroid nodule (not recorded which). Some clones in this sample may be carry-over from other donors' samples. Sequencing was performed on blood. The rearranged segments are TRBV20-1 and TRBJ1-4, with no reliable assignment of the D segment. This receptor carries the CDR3 CSARDGQTTNEKLFF. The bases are TGCAGTGCTAGAGATGGCCAGACAACTAATGAAAAACTGTTTTTT.